These 20 T cell receptor beta chains were sequenced from one sample in a study of T cells after yellow fever vaccination. MiXCR, run by TCRdb on the 5' RACE reads, gives a single entry per CDR3 protein. The data hold about 630,000 distinct CDR3 sequences, with over 9% observed a single time. The starting material was PBMCs, obtained on the day of the yellow fever booster vaccination. The receptors were gathered from a man aged 25 to 40 who received the YFV17D yellow fever vaccine.

The chain is built from TRBV20-1 and TRBJ1-2; D not certain. The germline V gene has CDR1 DFQATT and CDR2 SNEGSKA (reference sequence). CDR3 length: 13 residues. V lost 4 bases and J 0 bases, leaving 9 bases between the germline ends. The CDR3 here is CSATHMTNYGYTF. The CDR3 nucleotides are TGCAGTGCTACCCATATGACTAACTATGGCTACACCTTC.

V gene TRBV14 combines with J gene TRBJ2-5; D ambiguous. The germline V gene encodes CDR1 SGHDN and CDR2 FVKESK. Trimming took off 0 bases at V and 3 bases at J, with 20 bases between the two ends. CDR3 size: 18 residues. For the CDR3, the DNA is TGTGCCAGCAGCCAAGAAGTTGGGCGGAGCTCAACAAAAGAGACCCAGTACTTC. Protein: CASSQEVGRSSTKETQYF.

This rearrangement joins TRBV2 to TRBJ2-7; 10 nucleotides agree with TRBD2. V lost 6 bases to trimming and J lost 4 bases; unmatched junction nucleotides: 12. The CDR3 sequence is 16 residues long. Germline V gives CDR1 SNHLY, CDR2 FYNNEI. The CDR3 nucleotides are TGTGCCAGCAGGGGAAGACCGGGACTAGCGAGTTACGAGCAGTACTTC. Translated, it gives CASRGRPGLASYEQYF.

This clonotype was picked up a small number of times. CDR3 sequence: CASSPGHSKTYEQYF. For the CDR3, the DNA is TGCGCCAGCAGCCCGGGACACTCGAAGACCTACGAGCAGTACTTC. The chain carries TRBV5-1 and TRBJ2-7; tentatively, D is TRBD1 (6 bases). Trimming removed 4 bases from V and 2 bases from J, with 16 bases in between. There are 15 residues in the CDR3. Germline assignment: CDR1 SGHRS and CDR2 YFSETQ. Full variable domain (missing parts from reference TRBV5-1 and TRBJ2-7): KAGVTQTPRYLIKTRGQQVTLSCSPISGHRSVSWYQQTPGQGLQFLFEYFSETQRNKGNFPGRFSGRQFSNSRSEMNVSTLELGDSALYLCASSPGHSKTYEQYFGPGTRLTVT.

This clonotype was recorded a few times. The chain combines TRBV19 with TRBJ2-4, with D maybe TRBD2 (6 bases). V was pared by 5 bases and J by 0 bases, with 11 bases between. There are 15 residues in the CDR3. Per the germline V gene, CDR1 is LNHDA and CDR2 is SQIVND (reference sequence). The CDR3 spells CASSSGDIAKNIQYF. The CDR3 DNA sequence: TGTGCCAGTAGTTCGGGGGATATAGCCAAAAACATTCAGTACTTC.

This clonotype came up once. The rearrangement links TRBV29-1 to TRBJ2-2; D gene uncertain. This CDR3 contains 14 residues. Germline values: CDR1 SQVTM, CDR2 ANQGSEA. V shed 2 bases and J shed 7 bases, with 14 bases lying between them. CDR3 sequence: CSVERSLGIGELFF. The CDR3 DNA reads as TGCAGCGTTGAACGTAGTTTAGGGATCGGGGAGCTGTTTTTT.

This chain uses TRBV10-3 with TRBJ2-5; D gene ambiguous. This CDR3 has 12 residues. V lost 10 bases and J lost 1, with 10 bases in between. Germline lookup yields CDR1 ENHRY and CDR2 SYGVKD. For the CDR3, the DNA is TGTGCCAGCGCCGACACCCAAGAGACCCAGTACTTC. This codes for CASADTQETQYF.

This chain links TRBV5-6 with TRBJ2-5, with unresolved D. Germline V gene lookup returns CDR1 SGHDT and CDR2 YYEEEE. This CDR3 has 14 amino acids. V dropped 4 bases and J dropped 1 base, with 11 bases sitting between them. CDR3 protein: CASSNRKGQETQYF. The CDR3 region has the DNA TGTGCCAGCAGCAATCGGAAGGGCCAAGAGACCCAGTACTTC.

The table lists this clonotype with a few counts. The chain couples TRBV12-3 or TRBV12-4 to TRBJ2-1, with TRBD1 matching 9 bases. The CDR3 extends over 16 amino acids. With V trimmed by 6 bases and J by 1 base, 7 bases remained unmatched. Here the CDR3 DNA reads TGTGCCAGCAGCAATCCTGGACAGGGGTCCTACAATGAGCAGTTCTTC. Translation gives CASSNPGQGSYNEQFF.

This clonotype was observed a handful of times. This chain connects TRBV12-3 or TRBV12-4 to TRBJ1-1; 8 nucleotides line up with TRBD1. This CDR3 contains 15 residues. Unmatched junction bases numbered 7, after V lost 7 bases and J lost 0 bases. The DNA for the CDR3 is TGTGCCAGCACCAGGACAGGGCTCATGAACACTGAAGCTTTCTTT. Translation: CASTRTGLMNTEAFF.

The chain is built from TRBV15 and TRBJ1-1; D is ambiguous. This CDR3 contains 18 residues. Trimming left V 2 bases short and J 2 bases short, with 21 bases between. Germline CDR1 and CDR2: LNHNV and YYDKDF (reference sequence). CDR3 sequence: CATSRSDWSALYNTEAFF. The CDR3 bases are TGTGCCACCAGCAGATCGGACTGGTCGGCACTATACAACACTGAAGCTTTCTTT.

V gene TRBV20-1 combines with J gene TRBJ2-5; D not resolved. Looked up from germline, CDR1 is DFQATT and CDR2 is SNEGSKA (reference sequence). The CDR3 runs to 12 residues. The V gene lost 2 bases and the J gene lost 4 bases, with 8 bases spanning the gap. CDR3 amino acids: CSARLLGETQYF. CDR3 nucleotides: TGCAGTGCTAGACTCCTTGGAGAGACCCAGTACTTC.

The rearrangement joins TRBV11-2 to TRBJ1-3, with TRBD1 as a possible D gene (6 bases). The length of the CDR3 is 12 residues. V lost 5 bases and J lost 7, with 9 bases in between. Germline V lookup: CDR1 SGHAT, CDR2 FQNNGV. CDR3 sequence reads: CASSGGRNTIYF. The DNA of the CDR3 is TGTGCCAGCAGCGGGGGCAGGAACACCATATATTTT.

This chain uses TRBV15 with TRBJ2-7, with TRBD2 matching over 7 bases. V dropped 0 bases and J dropped 3; count of bases not matched to a gene: 14. The germline V gene has CDR1 LNHNV and CDR2 YYDKDF (reference sequence). CDR3 length: 18 amino acids. The CDR3 sequence is CATSRERGAAGVGYEQYF. The CDR3 bases are TGTGCCACCAGCAGAGAACGCGGCGCGGCGGGAGTTGGCTACGAGCAGTACTTC.

This clonotype was counted only a few times. The rearrangement links TRBV18 to TRBJ2-1; the match to TRBD1 covers 12 bases. This CDR3 is 16 amino acids long. Trimming at V came to 0 bases and at J to 12 bases, leaving 9 bases not matched to a gene. CDR1 KGHSH and CDR2 LQKENI come from the germline V gene. CDR3 nucleotides: TGTGCCAGCTCACCACCACCGGGACAGGGGGCGGAGAGGCAGTTCTTC. Its protein is CASSPPPGQGAERQFF.

This sequence joins TRBV15 and TRBJ2-5, with TRBD1 matching 11 bases. The CDR3 extends over 15 amino acids. With V trimmed by 5 bases and J by 4 bases, 6 bases remained unmatched. Germline values: CDR1 LNHNV, CDR2 YYDKDF (reference sequence). The CDR3 reads CATSESGTGGETQYF. The CDR3 DNA is TGTGCCACCAGCGAATCCGGGACAGGGGGAGAGACCCAGTACTTC.

This clonotype was counted between two and nine times. The chain uses TRBV12-3 or TRBV12-4 and TRBJ1-6; D gene uncertain. Trimming took 6 bases from V and 10 from J, leaving 13 bases between them. This CDR3 spans 13 amino acids. The chain's CDR3 is CASRVAFGSPLHF. The CDR3 coding sequence is TGTGCCAGCAGGGTGGCGTTTGGGTCACCCCTCCACTTT.

The chain employs TRBV5-1 and TRBJ2-4, with a tentative D call TRBD2 (6 bases). Germline CDR1 is SGHRS and CDR2 is YFSETQ. The CDR3 spans 13 residues. Between the trimmed V and J ends, which lost 2 bases and 5 bases, there was a span of 8 bases. In DNA form, the CDR3 reads TGCGCCAGCAGCTTCGGGACTGAAAACATTCAGTACTTC. Encoded protein: CASSFGTENIQYF.

This clonotype has ten or more counts. This chain links TRBV27 with TRBJ2-1; the match to TRBD2 covers 11 bases. The junction had 9 bases not matched to a gene; V was cut back by 2 bases and J by 9 bases. The CDR3 runs to 16 residues. Germline CDR1 and CDR2: MNHEY and SMNVEV (reference sequence). In DNA, the CDR3 is TGTGCCAGCAGTTTACTAGCGGGAGGTTCACCTGTTGAGCAGTTCTTC. It encodes CASSLLAGGSPVEQFF.

This clonotype was counted a few times. This chain connects TRBV6-5 to TRBJ2-5; D gene ambiguous. This CDR3 region has 13 residues. The V end was cut by 2 bases, the J end by 5 bases, with 9 bases between. In germline, CDR1 is MNHEY, CDR2 SVGAGI. CDR3 amino acids: CASSYGDIETQYF. DNA of the CDR3: TGTGCCAGCAGTTACGGGGATATCGAGACCCAGTACTTC.